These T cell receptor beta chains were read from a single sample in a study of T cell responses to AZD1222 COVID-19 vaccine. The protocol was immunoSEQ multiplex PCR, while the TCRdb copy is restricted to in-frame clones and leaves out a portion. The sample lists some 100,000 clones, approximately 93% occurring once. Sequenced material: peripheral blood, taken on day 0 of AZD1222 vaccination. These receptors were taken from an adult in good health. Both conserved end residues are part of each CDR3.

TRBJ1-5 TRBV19 CASSPTGWNQPQHF
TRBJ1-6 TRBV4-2 CASSQVTGTVNSPLHF
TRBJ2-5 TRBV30 CAWSETTGARETQYF
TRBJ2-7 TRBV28 CASSLVQGYEQYF
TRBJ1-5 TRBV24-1 CATSAGDVNQPQHF
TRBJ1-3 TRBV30 CAWSERNTIYF
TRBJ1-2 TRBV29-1 CSVEKGWYTF
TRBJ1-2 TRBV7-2 CASGSLTGNYGYTF
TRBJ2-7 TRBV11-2 CASSLKGSGEQYF
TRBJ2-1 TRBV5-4 CASSSTGVWEQFF
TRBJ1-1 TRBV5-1 CASSLAGGLNTEAFF
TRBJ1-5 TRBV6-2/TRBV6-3 CASSSTGESQPQHF
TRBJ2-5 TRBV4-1 CASSQEGRSQETQYF
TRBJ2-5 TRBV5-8 CASSLLVARETQYF
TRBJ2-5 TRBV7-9 CASVAGKETQYF
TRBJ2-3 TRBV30 CAWSQGRTDTQYF
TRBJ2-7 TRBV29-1 CSGCGTGDEQYF
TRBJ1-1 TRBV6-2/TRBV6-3 CASSYLTANTEAFF
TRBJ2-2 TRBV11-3 CASSSGQVTGELFF
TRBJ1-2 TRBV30 CAWSVMGPSRAGDYGYTF
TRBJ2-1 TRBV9 CASSVGQVYNEQFF
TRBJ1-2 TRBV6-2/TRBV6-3 CASSQGNYGYTF
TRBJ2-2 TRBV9 CASSPGAGITGELFF
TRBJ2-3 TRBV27 CASSLGQDTQYF
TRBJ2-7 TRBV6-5 CASSYLRDSTYEQYF
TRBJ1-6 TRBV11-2 CASRPGSANSPLHF